Below are 3 T cell receptor beta chains sequenced from a single sample in a study of OX40 agonist ivuxolimab in advanced cancers. Method: immunoSEQ multiplex PCR; TCRdb's copy keeps in-frame clones and lacks some. The table records approximately 76,000 clones, 86% of them present only once. The sample consisted of CD4+ or CD8+ T cells sorted from blood, taken in a trial of the OX40 agonist ivuxolimab. Every receptor here comes from an adult with an advanced solid tumor such as melanoma, head and neck, liver or kidney cancer.

This sequence joins TRBV5-1 and TRBJ2-5; 11 positions match TRBD2. V trimming: 4 bases; J trimming: 2 bases; junction bases outside the gene matches: 4. This CDR3 comprises 15 residues. Germline CDR1 SGHRS, CDR2 YFSETQ. This CDR3 is CASSPRLAGQETQYF. The CDR3 region has the DNA TGCGCCAGCAGCCCCAGACTAGCGGGGCAAGAGACCCAGTACTTC.

The chain carries TRBV9 and TRBJ1-4; no definite D call. This CDR3 region has 16 residues. CDR1 and CDR2 (germline): SGDLS, YYNGEE. V was trimmed by 0 bases and J by 8 bases, leaving 17 bases between them. In nucleotides, the CDR3 is TGTGCCAGCAGCGTAGAGAAGGATCTCATGTGGGAAAAACTGTTTTTT. Translation gives CASSVEKDLMWEKLFF. The variable domain in full, completed from reference TRBV9 and TRBJ1-4, reads DSGVTQTPKHLITATGQRVTLRCSPRSGDLSVYWYQQSLDQGLQFLIQYYNGEERAKGNILERFSAQQFPDLHSELNLSSLELGDSALYFCASSVEKDLMWEKLFFGSGTQLSVL.

The chain combines TRBV5-4 with TRBJ2-5, with D tentatively TRBD2 (6 bases). This CDR3 is built from 15 residues. Germline V CDR1 and CDR2: SGHNT, YYREEE (reference sequence). The V end was cut by 5 bases, the J end by 5 bases, with 19 bases between. Here the CDR3 reads CASRPRGGVGETQYF. In DNA, the CDR3 is TGTGCCAGCAGACCCCGGGGCGGGGTAGGCGAGACCCAGTACTTC.